The 22 T cell receptor beta chains listed next were all sequenced from one sample in a study of cytomegalovirus exposure and HLA in healthy donors. The PCR made use of 60 Vbeta and 13 Jbeta primers. Repertoires were generated with immunoSEQ multiplex PCR, while TCRdb's copy carries only in-frame clones and drops some. The sample gives some 190,000 clones, around four fifths of which show up once; 1.2% is in the top ten. Sequenced material: PBMCs. The receptors shown here come from a boy aged 2 to 10 in good health and CMV-seronegative.

This clone has only a few counts. At the DNA level, this CDR3 is encoded by other sequences in the same sample as well. The chain uses TRBV2 and TRBJ1-3, with D uncertain. CDR3 length: 15 amino acids. The V and J ends lost 3 bases and 0 bases respectively, with 9 bases between them. Germline lookup yields CDR1 SNHLY and CDR2 FYNNEI. The CDR3 loop reads CASSERRSSGNTIYF. CDR3 in DNA: TGTGCCAGCAGTGAGAGGCGTAGCTCTGGAAACACCATATATTTT. The full variable domain, completed using reference TRBV2 and TRBJ1-3, is EPEVTQTPSHQVTQMGQEVILRCVPISNHLYFYWYRQILGQKVEFLVSFYNNEISEKSEIFDDQFSVERPDGSNFTLKIRSTKLEDSAMYFCASSERRSSGNTIYFGEGSWLTVV.

V gene TRBV5-4 combines with J gene TRBJ1-1; 8 nucleotides agree with TRBD1. The CDR3 covers 17 residues. With V trimmed by 4 bases and J by 0 bases, 11 bases remained unmatched. Germline CDR1 is SGHNT and CDR2 is YYREEE (reference sequence). For the CDR3, the DNA is TGTGCCAGCAGCGGAAGACAGGGGCGCCTAATGAACACTGAAGCTTTCTTT. It is translated as CASSGRQGRLMNTEAFF.

A single count supports this clone. The chain recombines TRBV9 with TRBJ1-1; D possibly corresponds to TRBD1 (6 bases). CDR1 and CDR2 from the germline V gene are SGDLS and YYNGEE. This CDR3 comprises 14 residues. Trimming left V 3 bases short and J 8 bases short, with 17 bases between. CDR3 DNA sequence: TGTGCCAGCAGCGCGGGGCAGGGGCGATCGGAAGCTTTCTTT. The encoded protein is CASSAGQGRSEAFF.

The rearrangement links TRBV6-1 to TRBJ1-2; D is possibly TRBD1 (6 bases). Looked up from germline, CDR1 is MNHNS and CDR2 is SASEGT. The CDR3 spans 15 residues. V lost 7 bases, J lost 3 bases, and 18 bases lay in between. The chain's CDR3 is CASTHAQGAHYGYTF. The CDR3 nucleotides are TGTGCCAGCACCCACGCACAGGGAGCCCACTATGGCTACACCTTC.

The chain employs TRBV9 and TRBJ2-2; 12 positions agree with TRBD2. V was clipped by 5 bases and J by 8 bases; unmatched bases: 10. The germline gives CDR1 SGDLS, CDR2 YYNGEE. The CDR3 is 16 residues long. CDR3 DNA sequence: TGTGCCAGCAGACAGACTAGCGGGAGCTCTGGAGGGGAGCTGTTTTTT. Amino acid sequence: CASRQTSGSSGGELFF.

This clone showed up just once. The V and J genes are TRBV6-6 and TRBJ1-1; 8 bases are shared with TRBD1. This CDR3 is 14 amino acids long. V lost 4 bases to trimming and J lost 6 bases; unmatched junction nucleotides: 7. In germline, CDR1 is MNHNY, CDR2 SVGAGI (reference sequence). In DNA form, the CDR3 reads TGTGCCAGCAGTTCCCAGGGGGCAAGGTCTGAAGCTTTCTTT. It codes for CASSSQGARSEAFF.

The rearrangement uses TRBV7-9 and TRBJ2-1, with D possibly TRBD2 on 6 matching bases. The V and J ends lost 5 bases and 6 bases respectively, with 11 bases between them. Per the germline V gene, CDR1 is SEHNR and CDR2 is FQNEAQ (reference sequence). The CDR3 loop spans 13 amino acids. CDR3 nucleotides: TGTGCCAGCAGCCACCGCGGGGCCAATGAGCAGTTCTTC. Translation gives CASSHRGANEQFF.

The chain links TRBV19 to TRBJ1-1; maybe TRBD1 (6 bases). V shed 5 bases and J shed 0 bases, with 19 bases lying between them. This CDR3 comprises 17 residues. Per the germline V gene, CDR1 is LNHDA and CDR2 is SQIVND (reference sequence). The CDR3 nucleotides are TGTGCCAGTAGTCTCCAAGGGGGGGCCCACATGAACACTGAAGCTTTCTTT. Encoded protein: CASSLQGGAHMNTEAFF.

The rearrangement links TRBV19 to TRBJ2-7; 7 positions match TRBD2. Germline V gene data show CDR1 as LNHDA and CDR2 as SQIVND (reference sequence). V dropped 1 base and J dropped 0; count of bases not matched to a gene: 9. The CDR3 is 17 residues long. CDR3 loop: CASSIAKGGGPSYEQYV. As DNA, the CDR3 is TGTGCCAGTAGTATAGCTAAGGGCGGGGGACCCTCCTACGAGCAGTACGTC.

The genes are TRBV29-1 and TRBJ2-7, with 13 bases lining up with TRBD2. This CDR3 has 14 amino acids. Germline V gives CDR1 SQVTM, CDR2 ANQGSEA. V gave up 6 bases and J gave up 1 base; unmatched junction bases: 3. The CDR3 DNA is TGCAGCGTCCTGGGACTAGCGGGGTCCTACGAGCAGTACTTC. Residues: CSVLGLAGSYEQYF.

As regards this clone: This CDR3 is also generated by other DNA sequences in the sample. V is TRBV28 and J is TRBJ2-7; D unclear. The germline V gene encodes CDR1 MDHEN and CDR2 SYDVKM. V was shortened by 4 bases and J by 4 bases, with 5 bases between the two germline ends. This CDR3 region has 11 residues. CDR3 in DNA: TGTGCCAGCAGTTACAGTTACGAGCAGTACTTC. Amino acids: CASSYSYEQYF.

V and J are TRBV30 and TRBJ2-7; a possible D gene is TRBD2 (6 bases). V dropped 4 bases and J dropped 4 bases, with 14 bases sitting between them. From germline, CDR1 is GTSNPN and CDR2 SVGIG (reference sequence). The CDR3 spans 13 residues. The DNA of the CDR3 is TGTGCCTGGAAAGGAGGGCCTGGGTACGAGCAGTACTTC. The encoded protein is CAWKGGPGYEQYF.

This clone has a single count. The V call is TRBV5-4, the J call TRBJ2-5; 10 nucleotides agree with TRBD2. This CDR3 has 15 residues. Germline V gene data show CDR1 as SGHNT and CDR2 as YYREEE (reference sequence). V lost 4 bases to trimming and J lost 4 bases; unmatched junction nucleotides: 7. This CDR3 is CASSGSGGAGETQYF. In nucleotides, the CDR3 is TGTGCCAGCAGCGGAAGCGGGGGGGCCGGAGAGACCCAGTACTTC.

The gene calls are TRBV5-6 and TRBJ2-7; D perhaps matches TRBD2 (6 bases). The germline V gene encodes CDR1 SGHDT and CDR2 YYEEEE. This CDR3 region has 15 residues. The V and J ends lost 0 bases and 4 bases respectively, with 14 bases between them. The CDR3 nucleotides read TGTGCCAGCAGCTTGGAGGGCGGGAATCGATACGAGCAGTACTTC. Translated: CASSLEGGNRYEQYF. The variable domain in full, completed from reference TRBV5-6 and TRBJ2-7, reads DAGVTQSPTHLIKTRGQQVTLRCSPKSGHDTVSWYQQALGQGPQFIFQYYEEEERQRGNFPDRFSGHQFPNYSSELNVNALLLGDSALYLCASSLEGGNRYEQYFGPGTRLTVT.

The genes are TRBV14 and TRBJ1-1, with 9 bases aligning to TRBD1. V lost 1 base, J lost 11 bases, and 11 bases stayed unmatched. Germline CDR1 SGHDN, CDR2 FVKESK. This CDR3 has 15 amino acids. CDR3 loop: CASSQALQGAARAFF. For the CDR3, the DNA is TGTGCCAGCAGCCAAGCCTTACAGGGGGCGGCGAGGGCTTTCTTT. The complete variable domain, with remaining parts taken from reference TRBV14 and TRBJ1-1, reads EAGVTQFPSHSVIEKGQTVTLRCDPISGHDNLYWYRRVMGKEIKFLLHFVKESKQDESGMPNNRFLAERTGGTYSTLKVQPAELEDSGVYFCASSQALQGAARAFFGQGTRLTVV.

The CDR3 spells CASSPDRDNTIYF. The CDR3 DNA reads as TGTGCCAGCTCACCTGACAGGGATAACACCATATATTTT. The J gene is TRBJ1-3, the V gene TRBV18; TRBD1 matches at 7 bases. Trimming at V came to 3 bases and at J to 7 bases, leaving 3 bases not matched to a gene. This CDR3 contains 13 residues. CDR1 KGHSH and CDR2 LQKENI come from the germline V gene. Full variable domain (remainder filled in from reference TRBV18 and TRBJ1-3): NAGVMQNPRHLVRRRGQEARLRCSPMKGHSHVYWYRQLPEEGLKFMVYLQKENIIDESGMPKERFSAEFPKEGPSILRIQQVVRGDSAAYFCASSPDRDNTIYFGEGSWLTVV.

The chain carries TRBV6-5 and TRBJ2-2; maybe TRBD1 (6 bases). This CDR3 contains 16 residues. V lost 0 bases, J lost 4 bases, and 12 bases lay in between. From germline, CDR1 is MNHEY and CDR2 SVGAGI. CDR3 loop: CASSYSGGSGTGELFF. For the CDR3, the DNA is TGTGCCAGCAGTTACTCTGGGGGCTCCGGCACCGGGGAGCTGTTTTTT.

The chain recombines TRBV7-9 with TRBJ1-2; D ambiguous. This CDR3 comprises 13 residues. The germline gives CDR1 SEHNR, CDR2 FQNEAQ (reference sequence). The V and J ends lost 2 bases and 0 bases respectively, with 4 bases between them. The chain's CDR3 is CASSLTANYGYTF. CDR3 coding DNA: TGTGCCAGCAGCTTAACAGCTAACTATGGCTACACCTTC.

The V call is TRBV25-1, the J call TRBJ2-3; D is uncertain. The CDR3 length is 13 residues. The germline V gene encodes CDR1 MGHDK and CDR2 SYGVNS. With 11 bases removed from V and 1 base from J, the gap between germline ends came to 13 bases. The CDR3 spells CAATSVGTDTQYF. CDR3 nucleotide sequence: TGTGCCGCTACGTCCGTAGGCACAGATACGCAGTATTTT.

As DNA, the CDR3 is TGTGCCCGGGGACAGGGAGGAGAGACCCAGTACTTC. It yields the protein CARGQGGETQYF. The chain uses TRBV30 and TRBJ2-5, with 9 bases aligning to TRBD1. Per the germline V gene, CDR1 is GTSNPN and CDR2 is SVGIG (reference sequence). Trimming cost V 8 bases and J 4 bases; bases outside gene matches: 5. The CDR3 is 12 amino acids.

In the case of this clone: A junction end diverges from the germline sequence, so it may reflect a read error. The chain combines TRBV7-7 with TRBJ2-1; 7 positions agree with TRBD1. The V gene's germline CDR1 is SSHAT and CDR2 FNYEAQ (reference sequence). This CDR3 region has 15 residues. DNA of the CDR3: TGTGCTAGCAGCTTAGGTCAGGGGGTCAACAATGAGCAGTTCTTC. This sequence encodes CASSLGQGVNNEQFF.

This clone turned up a few times. This rearrangement joins TRBV5-6 to TRBJ2-2, with D unresolved. Between the trimmed V and J ends, which lost 0 bases and 3 bases, there was a span of 12 bases. The CDR3 covers 16 residues. The germline gives CDR1 SGHDT, CDR2 YYEEEE. The CDR3 DNA reads as TGTGCCAGCAGCTTGGCCAGCGTCCTTTACACCGGGGAGCTGTTTTTT. Protein sequence: CASSLASVLYTGELFF.